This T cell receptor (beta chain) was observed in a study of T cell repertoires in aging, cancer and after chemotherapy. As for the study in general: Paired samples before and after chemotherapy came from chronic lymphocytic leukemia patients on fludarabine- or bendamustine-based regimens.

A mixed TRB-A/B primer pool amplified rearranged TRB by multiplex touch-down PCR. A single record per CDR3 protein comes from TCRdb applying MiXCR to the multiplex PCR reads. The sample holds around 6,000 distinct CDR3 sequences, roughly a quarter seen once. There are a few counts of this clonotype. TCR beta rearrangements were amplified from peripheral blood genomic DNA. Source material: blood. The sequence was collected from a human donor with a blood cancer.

CDR3 in amino acids: CASSPNQPQHF. The CDR3 nucleotides are TGTGCCAGCAGCCCTAATCAGCCCCAGCATTTT. The V gene is TRBV27, the J gene TRBJ1-5, with D unclear. Trimming cost V 6 bases and J 4 bases, with 4 bases left between them. CDR1 MNHEY and CDR2 SMNVEV come from the germline V gene (reference sequence). This CDR3 is 11 amino acids long.